Here is one T cell receptor beta chain with its context. Which antigen it targets is not known. The input lacks base qualities; no much larger clone sits a single base away. Using the deep immunoSEQ assay, multiplex PCR amplified TCR CDR3 regions from genomic DNA. For each cell subset, the extracted genomic DNA was distributed evenly across all wells of several immunoSEQ 96-well plates, and each plate served as one replicate. For sorted subsets, approximately 200 ng of genomic DNA, equivalent to 25,000 to 35,000 T cell genomes, went into each replicate PCR. The purified libraries were quantified using a Qubit 3.0 fluorometer, sized with a Bioanalyzer 2100, and then quantified again using the KAPA Library Quantification kit. A separate single-read 150-cycle Illumina NextSeq 550 flow cell was used to sequence each immunoSEQ 96-well plate. From the authors' description of their analysis: Because the immunoSEQ output included only junctional sequences and no quality scores, the filtering could not be the same as the filtering used for full-length reads. To assign V/J genes and CDR3, sequences were annotated using PyIR, a Python wrapper for IgBLAST v1.9, with IMGT germline references. Any read was removed if the V/J assignment was weak (E-value above 1e-6), the CDR3 was missing, or the read contained stop codons, out-of-frame junctions, or ambiguous translated residues. V3J clonotypes were defined as sequences sharing an identical inferred V gene, J gene, and CDR3 amino acid sequence. The percentage overlap between two repertoires was calculated by dividing the number of shared unique clonotypes by the size of the smaller repertoire. Richness of each repertoire was evaluated using RTK rarefaction, the Chao1 estimator, and Recon v2.1 estimates of unobserved clonotypes. OLGA was used to compute generation probabilities for all TCRbeta clonotypes that the gDNA method yielded from a handful of donors. TCRdb retrieved this table from immuneACCESS and kept in-frame rearrangements only. Not all clones are present; in checked studies, unresolved V genes account for under half, and no reason is known for the remainder. V, J and clone size reflect that table, while D and trimming were determined from the DNA. The sample table lists more than 1.2 million clones, about 98.5% of them with a count of one. Around 0.33% of the sample is held by the ten biggest clonotypes.

Donors were healthy HIV-negative adults with no recently reported acute infections or vaccinations. Every donor was a Caucasian adult residing in Nashville, Tennessee, USA. CD4+ T cells were enriched by magnetic negative selection; naive cells were then positively selected on CD45RA, and the negative fraction formed the memory subset. After blood collection by leukapheresis, PBMCs were isolated using Ficoll-Histopaque density gradient centrifugation and then cryopreserved in the vapor phase of liquid nitrogen. Purity and quantity of every magnetically sorted T cell population were checked by analytical flow cytometry. From each sorted fraction, genomic DNA was isolated and quantified by UV absorbance on a Nanodrop 2000c. This record belongs to a study of shared clonotypes between healthy human individuals (dated by TCRdb to 2018 to 2020). Describing the broader study: The cohort comprised two women and a few men aged 18 to 49 years. For each donor, three plates each were used for CD4 naive and CD4 memory, two plates were used for CD8 naive, and one plate was used for CD8 memory. Blood TCR repertoires of several healthy adults were deeply sequenced to estimate repertoire size and the extent of clonotype sharing between individuals. To increase sequencing depth and limit assay-specific biases, different laboratories used diverse techniques to prepare libraries and sequence TCR repertoires. Between about 0.94 and 8.9 billion PBMCs per donor were obtained by leukapheresis.

The germline V gene yields SGHRS for CDR1 and YFSETQ for CDR2. Trimming takes 4 bases from V and 3 bases from J, and the germline ends sit 10 bases apart. The CDR3, from cysteine to phenylalanine, totals 14 residues. CDR3 DNA only is kept here, 42 bases in frame from base 1. Overall study results and their limits: Because the study included only a small number of donors, the genetic and exposure-history diversity represented was limited. Across a handful of donors, 5% to 6% of naive CD4, more than 3% of naive CD8, about 2.3% of memory CD4, and 0.3% to 0.45% of memory CD8 clonotypes were shared. Compared with non-shared clonotypes, the clonotypes found in all four sorted-subset donors had higher generation probabilities. Based on pairwise subsampling, the degree of clonotype sharing among donors was expected to be affected by sequencing depth. Sampling was limited to blood, and TCR repertoires in tissue likely differ from TCR repertoires in blood. Incomplete sequencing was indicated by rarefaction of sorted-subset datasets, despite the large sequencing depth. Estimated clonotype richness was generally larger for naive than for memory subsets.

The material sequenced was naive CD4+ T cells sorted from blood. The sample's cell subset or site label, in plain terms: CD45RA+ positively selected. The receptor was isolated from a man under 40 in good health. Rearrangement joined TRBV5-1 to TRBJ2-2, with no D gene named confidently. The DNA sequence follows: TGCGCCAGCAGCATGACCCCCTACACCGGGGAGCTGTTTTTT. This yields the protein CASSMTPYTGELFF.